One and the same sample provided the 30 T cell receptor beta chains below, sequenced in a study of CD8 T cells in Susac syndrome. Random hexamers were used to reverse transcribe about 0.5 to 1 ug of RNA. TCRdb recomputed calls from the immunoSEQ multiplex PCR reads with MiXCR, one row per CDR3 protein. The table includes 120,000 or so distinct CDR3 sequences, around 96% detected once. Sequencing was performed on CD8+ T cells from PBMCs. All receptors come from a human donor with Susac syndrome.

The rearrangement uses TRBV3-1 and TRBJ2-2; perhaps D is TRBD1 or TRBD2 (5 bases each). The V gene's germline CDR1 is LGHDT and CDR2 YNNKEL (reference sequence). The CDR3 covers 17 residues. V shed 6 bases and J shed 4 bases, with 21 bases lying between them. The CDR3 sequence is CASSQSRDPTITGELFF. The CDR3 DNA follows: TGTGCCAGCAGTCAGTCAAGGGACCCCACTATCACCGGGGAGCTGTTTTTT. The variable domain in full, with the rest retrieved from reference TRBV3-1 and TRBJ2-2, is DTAVSQTPKYLVTQMGNDKSIKCEQNLGHDTMYWYKQDSKKFLKIMFSYNNKELIINETVPNRFSPKSPDKAHLNLHINSLELGDSAVYFCASSQSRDPTITGELFFGEGSRLTVL.

The rearrangement joins TRBV7-2 to TRBJ2-5, with D maybe TRBD1 (6 bases). The V gene's germline CDR1 is SGHTA and CDR2 FQGNSA. The CDR3 covers 13 residues. Trimming pared 5 bases from V and 6 bases from J, leaving 13 bases between. CDR3 sequence: CASSPGWGQTQYF. The DNA for the CDR3 is TGTGCCAGCAGCCCGGGCTGGGGGCAGACCCAGTACTTC.

This chain joins TRBV27 and TRBJ2-3; TRBD2 might be the D (5 bases). The germline CDR1 and CDR2 sequences are MNHEY and SMNVEV (reference sequence). Trimming removed 6 bases from V and 4 bases from J, with 14 bases in between. The CDR3 runs 14 residues. The CDR3 reads CASSWESTADTQYF. The CDR3 DNA sequence: TGTGCCAGCAGCTGGGAGTCGACGGCAGATACGCAGTATTTT.

V gene TRBV20-1 combines with J gene TRBJ2-1; 13 positions agree with TRBD2. V was clipped by 6 bases and J by 7 bases; unmatched bases: 9. Germline CDR1 is DFQATT and CDR2 is SNEGSKA (reference sequence). The CDR3 spans 15 residues. CDR3: CSAYGTSGMENEQFF. CDR3 DNA sequence: TGCAGTGCCTACGGGACTAGCGGGATGGAAAATGAGCAGTTCTTC.

The chain carries TRBV7-9 and TRBJ2-7; D uncertain. This CDR3 contains 12 residues. Germline V gene data show CDR1 as SEHNR and CDR2 as FQNEAQ (reference sequence). V lost 1 base and J lost 7, with 8 bases in between. CDR3 DNA: TGTGCCAGCAGCTTAGTCTTGGGGGAGCAGTACTTC. The encoded protein is CASSLVLGEQYF.

The V gene is TRBV20-1, the J gene TRBJ2-5; D is unresolved. Germline lookup yields CDR1 DFQATT and CDR2 SNEGSKA (reference sequence). V was pared by 0 bases and J by 0 bases, with 11 bases between. The CDR3 covers 15 residues. The CDR3 DNA sequence: TGCAGTGCTAGAGATCAGGCCGGTTACCAAGAGACCCAGTACTTC. It encodes CSARDQAGYQETQYF.

V usage is TRBV9 and J usage is TRBJ2-5, with a tentative D call TRBD1 (6 bases). CDR1 and CDR2 from the germline V gene are SGDLS and YYNGEE. Trimming cost V 4 bases and J 1 base, with 11 bases left between them. The CDR3 loop spans 14 amino acids. CDR3 in amino acids: CASSPEGVQETQYF. In DNA form, the CDR3 reads TGTGCCAGCAGCCCCGAGGGGGTCCAAGAGACCCAGTACTTC.

This sequence joins TRBV12-5 and TRBJ2-4; D ambiguous. Germline CDR1 and CDR2: LGHNT and FRNRAP. V shed 1 base and J shed 0 bases, with 7 bases lying between them. This CDR3 spans 15 amino acids. CDR3 region: CASGLDRSAKNIQYF. The CDR3, as DNA: TGTGCTAGTGGTTTGGACAGATCAGCCAAAAACATTCAGTACTTC.

This chain uses TRBV9 with TRBJ1-1; D possibly corresponds to TRBD1 (5 bases). From germline, CDR1 is SGDLS and CDR2 YYNGEE. The V and J ends lost 4 bases and 3 bases respectively, with 19 bases between them. The CDR3 consists of 16 residues. For the CDR3, the DNA is TGTGCCAGCAGCCCACAGGAACCCCCGGTCGACACTGAAGCTTTCTTT. It specifies CASSPQEPPVDTEAFF.

In this sample, this clonotype turned up once. The V and J genes are TRBV20-1 and TRBJ1-2, with D possibly matching TRBD1 (5 bases). CDR3 size: 13 residues. V lost 4 bases and J 7 bases, leaving 16 bases between the germline ends. Germline V gene data show CDR1 as DFQATT and CDR2 as SNEGSKA (reference sequence). CDR3 region: CSAISGGTTGYTF. The CDR3 DNA reads TGCAGTGCTATCTCCGGGGGGACCACTGGCTACACCTTC.

In DNA, the CDR3 is TGCAGCGTGGGGGGGCGCCAGGACTATGGCTACACCTTC. Its protein is CSVGGRQDYGYTF. The rearrangement links TRBV29-1 to TRBJ1-2; TRBD1 might be the D (6 bases). CDR1 is SQVTM, CDR2 ANQGSEA, per germline. This CDR3 has 13 residues. With 6 bases removed from V and 3 bases from J, the gap between germline ends came to 14 bases.

V gene TRBV28 combines with J gene TRBJ2-2, with 7 bases matching TRBD2. V lost 2 bases and J lost 5; bases outside the gene matches: 2. The CDR3 covers 14 residues. The germline V gene encodes CDR1 MDHEN and CDR2 SYDVKM. The CDR3 reads CASSLLADTGELFF. The CDR3 DNA reads as TGTGCCAGCAGTTTACTAGCGGATACCGGGGAGCTGTTTTTT.

This clonotype was seen once. The chain recombines TRBV7-9 with TRBJ1-2; TRBD1 agrees at 7 bases. V lost 5 bases and J lost 8; bases outside the gene matches: 14. Germline lookup yields CDR1 SEHNR and CDR2 FQNEAQ (reference sequence). The CDR3 totals 15 residues. The CDR3: CASSPLEGGGSGYTF. The CDR3 bases are TGTGCCAGCAGCCCCTTAGAAGGGGGCGGGAGCGGCTACACCTTC.

This clonotype was recorded only once. The CDR3 reads CASSYRREGYEQYF. DNA of the CDR3: TGTGCCAGCAGTTACCGCAGGGAAGGGTACGAGCAGTACTTC. The gene calls are TRBV6-5 and TRBJ2-7, with D maybe TRBD1 (5 bases). The CDR3 runs to 14 residues. Germline CDR1 and CDR2: MNHEY and SVGAGI. Trimming stripped 2 bases from V and 4 bases from J, with 12 bases between.

The gene calls are TRBV4-1 and TRBJ2-7; 9 bases line up with TRBD2. Per germline, CDR1 MGHRA and CDR2 YSYEKL. CDR3 length: 15 residues. J lost 1 base, V lost 4 bases, and 5 bases had no gene match. CDR3 amino acids: CASSRGREGSYEQYF. In nucleotides, the CDR3 is TGCGCCAGCAGCCGAGGGCGGGAGGGATCCTACGAGCAGTACTTC.

J is TRBJ2-2 and V is TRBV19; 7 bases line up with TRBD1. CDR1 is LNHDA and CDR2 is SQIVND in the germline V gene (reference sequence). This CDR3 is built from 14 residues. After removal of 9 bases from V and 4 bases from J, the junction contained 8 bases not matched to a gene. Here the CDR3 DNA reads TGTGCCAGCGACCAAGGACAGGCCACCGGGGAGCTGTTTTTT. Protein sequence: CASDQGQATGELFF.

This rearrangement joins TRBV5-6 to TRBJ2-3; D may be TRBD1 or TRBD2 (5 bases each). The CDR3 totals 15 residues. V was shortened by 4 bases and J by 8 bases, with 20 bases between the two germline ends. CDR1 and CDR2 (germline): SGHDT, YYEEEE. The chain's CDR3 is CASSLIRGTDATQYF. DNA of the CDR3: TGTGCCAGCAGCCTGATACGGGGCACCGACGCTACGCAGTATTTT.

The chain is built from TRBV25-1 and TRBJ2-6, with 9 nucleotides matching TRBD1. This CDR3 is built from 19 residues. Looked up from germline, CDR1 is MGHDK and CDR2 is SYGVNS. Trimming cost V 4 bases and J 0 bases; bases outside gene matches: 10. CDR3 protein: CASSGPRDRVFSGANVLTF. In DNA form, the CDR3 reads TGTGCCAGCAGTGGACCCCGGGACAGGGTATTCTCTGGGGCCAACGTCCTGACTTTC.

The rearrangement links TRBV2 to TRBJ1-6; tentative D call: TRBD1 (5 bases). Germline CDR1 is SNHLY and CDR2 is FYNNEI. V was trimmed by 4 bases and J by 0 bases, leaving 10 bases between them. The CDR3 spans 16 residues. The CDR3 loop reads CASSGKTASYNSPLHF. CDR3 DNA sequence: TGTGCCAGCAGTGGGAAGACAGCCTCCTATAATTCACCCCTCCACTTT. Combining the CDR3 with reference TRBV2 and TRBJ1-6 gives the whole variable domain EPEVTQTPSHQVTQMGQEVILRCVPISNHLYFYWYRQILGQKVEFLVSFYNNEISEKSEIFDDQFSVERPDGSNFTLKIRSTKLEDSAMYFCASSGKTASYNSPLHFGNGTRLTVT.

The rearrangement links TRBV7-8 to TRBJ2-7; unclear D gene. The CDR3 runs 15 residues. Germline assignment: CDR1 SGHVS and CDR2 FQNEAQ. V gave up 1 base and J gave up 0 bases, with 10 bases separating them. The CDR3 DNA is TGTGCCAGCAGCTTAGGGCGGTTCAGCTCCTACGAGCAGTACTTC. Protein sequence: CASSLGRFSSYEQYF. The entire variable domain, with the rest obtained from reference TRBV7-8 and TRBJ2-7, is as follows: GAGVSQSPRYKVAKRGQDVALRCDPISGHVSLFWYQQALGQGPEFLTYFQNEAQLDKSGLPSDRFFAERPEGSVSTLKIQRTQQEDSAVYLCASSLGRFSSYEQYFGPGTRLTVT.

This chain connects TRBV7-8 to TRBJ2-1; 10 bases align to TRBD2. Per the germline V gene, CDR1 is SGHVS and CDR2 is FQNEAQ. The CDR3 spans 17 residues. J was trimmed by 1 base and V by 7 bases; bases with no gene match: 10. The CDR3 loop is CASTPRTSGHSYNEQFF. CDR3 in DNA: TGTGCCAGCACCCCCAGGACTAGCGGTCATTCCTACAATGAGCAGTTCTTC.

V and J are TRBV29-1 and TRBJ1-1; D unclear. The CDR3 has 12 residues. V was shortened by 2 bases and J by 11 bases, with 15 bases between the two germline ends. The germline V gene encodes CDR1 SQVTM and CDR2 ANQGSEA. The CDR3 sequence is CSVEKVETAAFF. DNA of the CDR3: TGCAGCGTTGAAAAGGTAGAAACCGCGGCTTTCTTT.

This sequence joins TRBV12-3 or TRBV12-4 and TRBJ2-5, with D possibly called TRBD1 or TRBD2 (5 bases each). V was pared by 6 bases and J by 8 bases, with 19 bases between. This CDR3 has 14 residues. As DNA, the CDR3 is TGTGCCAGCAGAGATGGACCGGCCGGGGACACCCAGTACTTC. Translated: CASRDGPAGDTQYF.

The chain joins TRBV4-1 to TRBJ1-5, with unresolved D. Trimming cost V 0 bases and J 5 bases, with 5 bases left between them. This CDR3 has 13 residues. Germline V gene sequence: CDR1 MGHRA, CDR2 YSYEKL. CDR3 loop: CASSQDGYQPQHF. For the CDR3, the DNA is TGCGCCAGCAGCCAAGATGGGTATCAGCCCCAGCATTTT.

This sequence joins TRBV28 and TRBJ2-3, with 9 positions matching TRBD2. Unmatched junction bases numbered 1, after V lost 7 bases and J lost 2 bases. This CDR3 has 13 residues. Germline V gene sequence: CDR1 MDHEN, CDR2 SYDVKM. This CDR3 is CASTSGNTDTQYF. Written as DNA, the CDR3 is TGTGCCAGCACTAGCGGGAACACAGATACGCAGTATTTT.

The chain combines TRBV25-1 with TRBJ1-1; D remains unclear. Germline V gene sequence: CDR1 MGHDK, CDR2 SYGVNS. The V end lost 5 bases, the J end lost 1 base, and 8 bases lay between the germline ends. CDR3 length equals 13 residues. The DNA of the CDR3 is TGTGCCAGCAGTAATTGGGGGAACACTGAAGCTTTCTTT. As protein: CASSNWGNTEAFF.

The rearrangement links TRBV25-1 to TRBJ2-1; 10 bases line up with TRBD2. Germline V gene data show CDR1 as MGHDK and CDR2 as SYGVNS. The CDR3 is 16 amino acids. V shed 2 bases, J shed 8 bases, and the junction held 9 bases outside the gene matches. The CDR3 spells CASSEASGRRRDEQFF. In nucleotides, the CDR3 is TGTGCCAGCAGTGAAGCTAGCGGGAGACGTCGAGATGAGCAGTTCTTC.

The V call is TRBV5-1, the J call TRBJ2-7, with a possible D match to TRBD2 (6 bases). From germline, CDR1 is SGHRS and CDR2 YFSETQ. Between the trimmed V and J ends, which lost 5 bases and 2 bases, there was a span of 8 bases. The CDR3 sequence is 12 residues long. The CDR3 nucleotides are TGCGCCAGCAGGGCGGGGACCTACGAGCAGTACTTC. The encoded protein is CASRAGTYEQYF.

CDR3 sequence: CASSLGQGPDTQYF. The CDR3 nucleotides are TGTGCCAGCAGCCTCGGACAGGGTCCAGATACGCAGTATTTT. The chain joins TRBV7-9 to TRBJ2-3; 8 bases map to TRBD1. The junction had 5 bases not matched to a gene; V was cut back by 5 bases and J by 4 bases. Germline-derived CDR1 and CDR2 are SEHNR and FQNEAQ (reference sequence). The CDR3 is 14 residues long. Complete variable domain (other parts from reference TRBV7-9 and TRBJ2-3): DTGVSQNPRHKITKRGQNVTFRCDPISEHNRLYWYRQTLGQGPEFLTYFQNEAQLEKSRLLSDRFSAERPKGSFSTLEIQRTEQGDSAMYLCASSLGQGPDTQYFGPGTRLTVL.

This chain links TRBV6-5 with TRBJ1-1, with TRBD1 matching over 7 bases. The CDR3 loop spans 15 amino acids. J gave up 4 bases and V 5 bases, and 10 bases lay outside the gene matches. CDR1 and CDR2 (germline): MNHEY, SVGAGI. DNA for the CDR3: TGTGCCAGCAGTAGCGACAGGGAAGGAAGCACTGAAGCTTTCTTT. Translation gives CASSSDREGSTEAFF.